This T cell receptor beta chain was sequenced for a study of beta chain features in type 1 diabetes. This clone was picked up a small number of times. Germline CDR1 is GTSNPN and CDR2 is SVGIG (reference sequence). With 4 bases removed from V and 6 bases from J, the gap between germline ends came to 12 bases. The CDR3 spans 13 residues. The isolated RNA, all of it, was reverse transcribed, so expressed TCRB transcripts were what got sequenced. The repertoire was sequenced with immunoSEQ multiplex PCR; TCRdb's copy has only in-frame clones and lacks some. The sample consists of hundreds of thousands of clones, 9.5% to 12% of them appearing once.

Sample: naive CD4+ T cells from blood. The V gene is TRBV30, the J gene TRBJ1-4; possible D gene TRBD1, 6 bases. The origin of this receptor is a woman aged 18-29 years in good health. CDR3 residues: CAWKGGTHEKLFF. As DNA, the CDR3 is TGTGCCTGGAAAGGGGGTACCCATGAAAAACTGTTTTTT.